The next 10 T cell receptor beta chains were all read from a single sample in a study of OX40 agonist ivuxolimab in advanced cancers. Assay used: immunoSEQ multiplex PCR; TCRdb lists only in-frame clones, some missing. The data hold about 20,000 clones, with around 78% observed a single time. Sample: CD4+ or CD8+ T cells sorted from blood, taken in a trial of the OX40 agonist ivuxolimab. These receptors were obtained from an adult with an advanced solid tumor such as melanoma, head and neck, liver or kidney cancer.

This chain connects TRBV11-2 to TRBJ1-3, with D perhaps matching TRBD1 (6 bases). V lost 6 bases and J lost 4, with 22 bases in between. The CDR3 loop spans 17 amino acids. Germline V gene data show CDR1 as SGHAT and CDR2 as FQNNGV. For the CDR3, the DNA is TGTGCCAGCAGGTTACGTCTTCAGGGGTCAGGAGGAAACACCATATATTTT. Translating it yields CASRLRLQGSGGNTIYF.

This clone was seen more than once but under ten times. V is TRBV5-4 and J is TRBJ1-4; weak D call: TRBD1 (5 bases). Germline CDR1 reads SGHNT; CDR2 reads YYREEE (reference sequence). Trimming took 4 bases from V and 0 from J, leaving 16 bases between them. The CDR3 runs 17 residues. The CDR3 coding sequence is TGTGCCAGCAGCCCTGGGGCAGGGCGCTCAACTAATGAAAAACTGTTTTTT. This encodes CASSPGAGRSTNEKLFF.

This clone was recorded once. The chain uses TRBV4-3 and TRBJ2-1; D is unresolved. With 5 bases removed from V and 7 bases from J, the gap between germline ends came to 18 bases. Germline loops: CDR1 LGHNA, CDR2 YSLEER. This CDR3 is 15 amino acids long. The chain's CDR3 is CASSRSLTMGNEQFF. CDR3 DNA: TGCGCCAGCAGCAGGTCTCTTACCATGGGAAATGAGCAGTTCTTC.

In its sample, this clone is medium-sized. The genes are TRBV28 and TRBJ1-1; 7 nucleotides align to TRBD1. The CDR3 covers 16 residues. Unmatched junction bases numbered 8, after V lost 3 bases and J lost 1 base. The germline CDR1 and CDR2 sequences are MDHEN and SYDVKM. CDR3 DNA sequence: TGTGCCAGCAGTTTCTCTTCCAGGACAGGGAACACTGAAGCTTTCTTT. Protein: CASSFSSRTGNTEAFF.

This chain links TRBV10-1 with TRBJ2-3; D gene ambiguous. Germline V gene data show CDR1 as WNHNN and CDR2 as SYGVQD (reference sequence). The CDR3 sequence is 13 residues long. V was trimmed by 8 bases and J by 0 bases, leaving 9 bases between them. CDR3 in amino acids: CASLDVSTDTQYF. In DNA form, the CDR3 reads TGCGCCAGCCTGGACGTTAGCACAGATACGCAGTATTTT.

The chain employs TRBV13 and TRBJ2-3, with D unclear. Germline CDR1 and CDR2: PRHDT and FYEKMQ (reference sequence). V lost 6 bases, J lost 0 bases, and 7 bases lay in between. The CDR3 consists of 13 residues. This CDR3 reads CASRSPSTDTQYF. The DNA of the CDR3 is TGTGCCAGCAGGTCCCCTAGCACAGATACGCAGTATTTT. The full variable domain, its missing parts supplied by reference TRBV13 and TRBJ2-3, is AAGVIQSPRHLIKEKRETATLKCYPIPRHDTVYWYQQGPGQDPQFLISFYEKMQSDKGSIPDRFSAQQFSDYHSELNMSSLELGDSALYFCASRSPSTDTQYFGPGTRLTVL.

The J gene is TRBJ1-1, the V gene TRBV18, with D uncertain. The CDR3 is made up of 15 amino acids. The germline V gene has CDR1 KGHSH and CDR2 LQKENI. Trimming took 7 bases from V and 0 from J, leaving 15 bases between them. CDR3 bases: TGTGCCAGCTTCGATCCAATTCAAATGAACACTGAAGCTTTCTTT. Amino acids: CASFDPIQMNTEAFF.

The CDR3 nucleotides are TGTGCCAGCAGCTTGGGGCCATCCCTCTACGAGCAGTACTTC. It specifies CASSLGPSLYEQYF. The chain is built from TRBV11-2 and TRBJ2-7; a possible D gene is TRBD1 (5 bases). Germline V gives CDR1 SGHAT, CDR2 FQNNGV. Trimming shortened V by 3 bases and J by 3 bases, and 12 bases separated the two germline ends. This CDR3 comprises 14 residues. Variable domain in full (rest from reference TRBV11-2 and TRBJ2-7): EAGVAQSPRYKIIEKRQSVAFWCNPISGHATLYWYQQILGQGPKLLIQFQNNGVVDDSQLPKDRFSAERLKGVDSTLKIQPAKLEDSAVYLCASSLGPSLYEQYFGPGTRLTVT.

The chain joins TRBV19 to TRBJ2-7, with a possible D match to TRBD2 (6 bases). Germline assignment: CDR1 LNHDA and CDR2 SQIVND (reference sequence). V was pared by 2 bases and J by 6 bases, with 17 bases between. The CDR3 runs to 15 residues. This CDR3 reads CASSIIATGDSEQYF. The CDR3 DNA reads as TGTGCCAGTAGTATAATTGCTACGGGAGATTCCGAGCAGTACTTC.

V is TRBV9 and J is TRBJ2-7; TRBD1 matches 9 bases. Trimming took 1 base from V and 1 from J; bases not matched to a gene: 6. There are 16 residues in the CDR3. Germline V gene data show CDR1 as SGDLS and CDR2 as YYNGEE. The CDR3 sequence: CASSVNPGQGSYEQYF. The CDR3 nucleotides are TGTGCCAGCAGCGTAAATCCGGGACAGGGATCCTACGAGCAGTACTTC.